A selection of T cell receptor beta chains follows, all from one sample in a study of blood T cell repertoires in COVID-19. Sequencing was performed with immunoSEQ multiplex PCR; in TCRdb, only in-frame clones are kept and a portion is missing. Counted here are a few hundred thousand clones, approximately 90% occurring once; the ten biggest clones make up around 10%. The sample taken for sequencing was PBMCs or T cells enriched from blood (not recorded which). The receptors derive from a woman between 45 and 65 years old who had recovered from COVID-19. Both conserved end residues are part of each CDR3. D genes are given only for firm matches. Clone size is given for some rows only: seen once, a few or many times, or a class if the clone is expanded.

j_call,clone_size,v_call,cdr3_length,d_call,cdr3_aa,cdr3_nt
TRBJ2-7,.,TRBV30,12,.,CAWSVGGYEQYF,TGTGCCTGGAGTGTCGGAGGGTACGAGCAGTACTTC
TRBJ1-2,.,TRBV12-5,14,.,CASGLVGGLYGYTF,TGTGCTAGTGGTTTGGTAGGGGGTTTATATGGCTACACCTTC
TRBJ2-1,.,TRBV5-5,14,TRBD1,CASSYWTGVNEQFF,TGTGCCAGCAGCTACTGGACAGGGGTCAATGAGCAGTTCTTC
TRBJ2-3,few,TRBV7-9,16,TRBD1,CASSMGQGAPTDTQYF,TGTGCCAGCAGCATGGGACAGGGGGCGCCGACAGATACGCAGTATTTT
TRBJ1-4,once,TRBV4-1,13,TRBD1,CASRQGLGEKLFF,TGCGCCAGCCGACAGGGACTCGGCGAAAAACTGTTTTTT
TRBJ1-2,.,TRBV6-5,15,.,CASSYSIHLAVGYTF,TGTGCCAGCAGTTACTCCATACATTTAGCGGTTGGCTACACCTTC
TRBJ2-7,.,TRBV13,15,TRBD1,CASSAGTGQGDEQYF,TGTGCCAGCAGCGCGGGGACAGGGCAAGGCGACGAGCAGTACTTC
TRBJ2-1,.,TRBV6-5,15,TRBD2,CASTYLAGSYNEQFF,TGTGCCAGCACCTATCTAGCGGGCTCCTACAATGAGCAGTTCTTC
TRBJ1-6,.,TRBV6-2/TRBV6-3,16,.,CASSPGRSSYNSPLHF,TGTGCCAGCAGCCCCGGAAGGAGCTCCTATAATTCACCCCTCCACTTT
TRBJ2-4,once,TRBV3-1/TRBV3-2,18,.,CASSQGVLEGAGKNIQYF,TGTGCCAGCAGCCAAGGGGTTTTGGAGGGGGCTGGCAAAAACATTCAGTACTTC
TRBJ1-5,.,TRBV19,15,TRBD1,CASSPGTGVNQPQHF,TGTGCCAGTAGTCCCGGGACAGGGGTCAATCAGCCCCAGCATTTT
TRBJ1-2,few,TRBV19,14,.,CASSIAPGLYGYTF,TGTGCCAGTAGTATCGCCCCAGGGCTATATGGCTACACCTTC
TRBJ1-5,once,TRBV18,13,TRBD1,CASATGGNQPQHF,TGTGCCAGCGCTACAGGGGGAAATCAGCCCCAGCATTTT
TRBJ1-1,.,TRBV3-1/TRBV3-2,13,.,CASSRQMNTEAFF,TGTGCCAGCAGTCGACAGATGAACACTGAAGCTTTCTTT
TRBJ1-1,.,TRBV13,14,.,CASSLRTANTEAFF,TGTGCCAGCAGCTTACGGACAGCGAACACTGAAGCTTTCTTT
TRBJ1-3,.,TRBV10-1,12,.,CASPSSGNTIYF,TGCGCCAGCCCTAGCTCTGGAAACACCATATATTTT
TRBJ1-1,.,TRBV12-3/TRBV12-4,13,TRBD1,CASSPTGGSVAFF,TGTGCCAGCAGTCCGACAGGGGGTTCTGTAGCTTTCTTT
TRBJ1-1,few,TRBV19,14,TRBD1,CASRADRGRTEAFF,TGTGCCAGTAGAGCGGACAGGGGAAGAACTGAAGCTTTCTTT
TRBJ1-2,.,TRBV6-2/TRBV6-3,13,.,CASSYSPRTETVF,TGTGCCAGCAGTTACTCTCCACGGACAGAGACCGTCTTC
TRBJ1-4,.,TRBV28,14,.,CASTRTMNNEKLFF,TGTGCCAGCACTCGGACAATGAATAATGAAAAACTGTTTTTT
TRBJ1-3,once,TRBV25-1,17,.,CASTSPVGGTTGNTIYF,TGTGCCAGCACTTCTCCTGTGGGGGGGACGACTGGAAACACCATATATTTT
TRBJ2-3,.,TRBV6-2/TRBV6-3,15,TRBD2,CASSLLAGSTDTQYF,TGTGCCAGCAGTTTACTAGCGGGGAGCACAGATACGCAGTATTTT
TRBJ2-1,.,TRBV4-2,16,TRBD2,CASSQKTRSGGSEQFF,TGTGCCAGCAGCCAAAAGACTCGGAGCGGGGGGAGTGAGCAGTTCTTC
TRBJ1-2,.,TRBV3-1/TRBV3-2,14,TRBD1,CASSQVDRAGGYTF,TGTGCCAGCAGCCAAGTCGACAGGGCTGGAGGCTACACCTTC
TRBJ1-6,once,TRBV27,15,TRBD1,CASSRQGEWNSPLHF,TGTGCCAGCAGCCGACAGGGGGAATGGAATTCACCCCTCCACTTT
TRBJ2-2,.,TRBV5-1,14,TRBD1,CASIRGLGTGELFF,TGCGCCAGCATCAGGGGGTTAGGAACCGGGGAGCTGTTTTTT
TRBJ1-1,.,TRBV2,16,.,CANHSSQEKRDHEAFF,TGTGCCAACCATTCAAGCCAGGAAAAGAGAGACCATGAAGCTTTCTTT
TRBJ1-2,.,TRBV4-2,13,.,CASSHPEGRGYTF,TGTGCCAGCAGCCACCCGGAGGGCCGGGGCTACACCTTC
TRBJ1-1,.,TRBV28,12,.,CASSSTQYEAFF,TGTGCCAGCAGTTCTACACAGTATGAAGCTTTCTTT
TRBJ1-5,.,TRBV28,15,.,CASSLARGSNQPQHF,TGTGCCAGCAGTTTGGCCCGAGGTAGCAATCAGCCCCAGCATTTT
TRBJ2-7,once,TRBV27,14,TRBD1,CASSSTGSWHEQYF,TGTGCCAGCAGTTCGACAGGGAGCTGGCACGAGCAGTACTTC
TRBJ2-7,.,TRBV5-1,15,TRBD2,CASSLGPSGSYEQYF,TGCGCCAGCAGCTTGGGGCCTAGCGGCTCCTACGAGCAGTACTTC
TRBJ2-5,once,TRBV4-1,17,TRBD2,CASSQWGGGSNMETQYF,TGCGCCAGCAGCCAATGGGGCGGGGGATCTAATATGGAGACCCAGTACTTC
TRBJ1-2,.,TRBV13,14,.,CASSPAGGYYGYTF,TGTGCCAGCAGCCCAGCCGGGGGGTACTATGGCTACACCTTC
TRBJ2-2,.,TRBV10-3,15,.,CAISEPGRNTGELFF,TGTGCCATCAGTGAGCCGGGGAGGAACACCGGGGAGCTGTTTTTT